This TCR beta chain emerged from a study of blood T cell repertoires in COVID-19. Study context: Researchers got acute and convalescent COVID-19 samples from the United States, Italy and Spain. PBMCs, B-cell-depleted T cells, or T cells provided the cDNA or gDNA that made up the material.

The germline gives CDR1 SGHTA, CDR2 FQGNSA. Trimming removed 0 bases at V and 10 bases at J, with 10 bases between. CDR3 size: 13 residues. Original processing methods: Scientists estimated how many nucleated cells there were by amplifying reference gene primers. Sequencing used immunoSEQ multiplex PCR; TCRdb keeps in-frame clones, though not all of them. That table is the source of V, J and clone size, and D and trimming were worked out from the DNA. The data show more than 250,000 clones, about nine tenths seen once. Patients at the Seattle site were enrolled during active infection and followed longitudinally.

Material for sequencing was peripheral blood. This chain links TRBV7-2 with TRBJ2-1; TRBD2 might be the D (6 bases). This sequence was found in a young woman with COVID-19, enrolled during active disease. DNA for the CDR3: TGTGCCAGCAGCTTAGCGGGGGGTCGGGAGCAGTTCTTC. As protein: CASSLAGGREQFF. Full variable domain (missing parts from reference TRBV7-2 and TRBJ2-1): GAGVSQSPSNKVTEKGKDVELRCDPISGHTALYWYRQSLGQGLEFLIYFQGNSAPDKSGLPSDRFSAERTGGSVSTLTIQRTQQEDSAVYLCASSLAGGREQFFGPGTRLTVL.